Each of the 2 T cell receptor beta chains below was sequenced from the same sample in a study of siplizumab effects on memory and regulatory T cells. The table came from immunoSEQ multiplex PCR; TCRdb's copy has only in-frame clones and leaves some out. The data hold about 55,000 clones, with 95% to 97% observed a single time. Material: naive CD4+ T cells sorted from blood. Receptor source: a human donor in good health.

A single count supports this clone. CDR3 loop: CASSLGMSGPGDGYTF. CDR3 nucleotide sequence: TGTGCCAGCAGCTTGGGAATGTCAGGGCCAGGAGATGGCTACACCTTC. The V and J genes are TRBV5-6 and TRBJ1-2; TRBD1 might be the D (5 bases). Germline V CDR1 and CDR2: SGHDT, YYEEEE. The CDR3 is 16 residues long. Trimming stripped 0 bases from V and 6 bases from J, with 18 bases between.

This chain links TRBV5-1 with TRBJ2-2, with 7 bases that match TRBD1. Germline CDR1 SGHRS, CDR2 YFSETQ. The CDR3 consists of 18 residues. Unmatched junction bases numbered 14, after V lost 0 bases and J lost 6 bases. CDR3 nucleotides: TGCGCCAGCAGCTTGGCCAGTCACGGGACCAGGGGGTCCGGGGAGCTGTTTTTT. Amino acids: CASSLASHGTRGSGELFF.